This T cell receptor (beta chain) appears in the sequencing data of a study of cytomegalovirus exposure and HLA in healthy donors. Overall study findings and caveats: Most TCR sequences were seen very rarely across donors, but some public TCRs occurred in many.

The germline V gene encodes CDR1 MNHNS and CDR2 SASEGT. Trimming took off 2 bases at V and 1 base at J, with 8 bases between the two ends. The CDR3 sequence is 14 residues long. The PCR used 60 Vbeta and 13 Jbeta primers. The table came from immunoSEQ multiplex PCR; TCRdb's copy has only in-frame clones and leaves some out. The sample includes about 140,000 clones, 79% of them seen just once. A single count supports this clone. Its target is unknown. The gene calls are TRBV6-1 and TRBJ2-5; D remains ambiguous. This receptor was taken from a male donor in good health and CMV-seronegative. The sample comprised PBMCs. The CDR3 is CASSEQSGQETQYF. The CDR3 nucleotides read TGTGCCAGCAGTGAACAGTCGGGCCAAGAGACCCAGTACTTC.